A selection of T cell receptor beta chains follows, all from one sample in a study of control samples from healthy donors and cancer patients. Some clones are missing from TCRdb's copy, which holds only in-frame ones; the method was immunoSEQ multiplex PCR. The data contain approximately 97,000 clones, about 90% of them singletons. Sequenced input: blood. These receptor sequences come from a young woman in good health. Each CDR3 is given with its conserved first and last residue. A D gene is named only where the DNA matches it firmly. Clone sizes are given selectively: once, few, many, or a class where the clone is expanded.

V,size,J,length,D,CDR3,DNA
TRBV6-2/TRBV6-3,.,TRBJ2-5,16,.,CASSYVRAGAGETQYF,TGTGCCAGCAGTTACGTCCGGGCAGGGGCTGGGGAGACCCAGTACTTC
TRBV5-1,.,TRBJ2-2,14,.,CASSLGLLTGELFF,TGCGCCAGCAGCTTGGGACTCCTCACCGGGGAGCTGTTTTTT
TRBV27,.,TRBJ2-5,15,TRBD2,CASSKSGGPQETQYF,TGTGCCAGCAGTAAGAGCGGGGGGCCTCAAGAGACCCAGTACTTC
TRBV27,.,TRBJ1-4,15,.,CASSPVRAGDEKLFF,TGTGCCAGCAGCCCAGTGAGGGCCGGGGATGAAAAACTGTTTTTT
TRBV7-9,once,TRBJ2-3,15,TRBD2,CASSVQRGLTDTQYF,TGTGCCAGCAGCGTGCAGCGGGGGCTCACAGATACGCAGTATTTT
TRBV6-5,.,TRBJ1-2,13,.,CASRGRTVEGYTF,TGTGCCAGCAGGGGGAGGACAGTCGAGGGCTACACCTTC
TRBV4-3,once,TRBJ2-7,15,TRBD2,CASSQDRGRGDEQYF,TGCGCCAGCAGCCAAGATCGCGGGAGAGGGGACGAGCAGTACTTC
TRBV4-3,.,TRBJ1-3,15,TRBD1,CASSPQGGSGNTIYF,TGCGCCAGCAGCCCCCAGGGGGGCTCTGGAAACACCATATATTTT
TRBV28,.,TRBJ1-6,13,.,CASLRGLESPLHF,TGTGCCAGTCTGCGGGGGTTAGAGTCACCCCTCCACTTT
TRBV18,.,TRBJ1-4,14,.,CASSPFTTNEKLFF,TGTGCCAGCTCACCATTCACAACTAATGAAAAACTGTTTTTT
TRBV6-5,.,TRBJ2-5,14,TRBD1,CASGSDRVGETQYF,TGTGCCAGCGGATCAGACAGGGTTGGAGAGACCCAGTACTTC
TRBV11-3,.,TRBJ2-7,14,.,CASSSLQGPYEQYF,TGTGCCAGCAGTTCACTACAGGGACCCTACGAGCAGTACTTC
TRBV3-1/TRBV3-2,.,TRBJ1-5,14,.,CASSQSESVKPQHF,TGTGCCAGCAGCCAAAGTGAGAGCGTAAAGCCCCAGCATTTT
TRBV12-3/TRBV12-4,.,TRBJ1-6,13,.,CASSYGLNSPLHF,TGTGCCAGCAGTTATGGACTTAATTCACCCCTCCACTTT
TRBV21-1,.,TRBJ1-2,16,.,CASRTRIGGINYGYTF,TGTGCCAGCAGAACCAGGATAGGCGGGATTAACTATGGCTACACCTTC
TRBV27,once,TRBJ1-2,18,TRBD1,CASKELQGAEPGIYGYTF,TGTGCCAGCAAAGAGCTACAGGGGGCAGAACCGGGAATATATGGCTACACCTTC
TRBV27,.,TRBJ2-1,17,TRBD2,CASSSVTSGRRYNEQFF,TGTGCCAGCAGTTCCGTTACTAGCGGGAGGAGATACAATGAGCAGTTCTTC
TRBV19,.,TRBJ2-3,15,TRBD1,CASRGQDTGADTQYF,TGTGCCAGTAGAGGACAGGACACCGGAGCAGATACGCAGTATTTT
TRBV7-9,few,TRBJ1-3,15,.,CASSLVSGKGNTIYF,TGTGCCAGCAGCTTAGTTTCGGGGAAGGGGAACACCATATATTTT
TRBV28,.,TRBJ1-2,13,.,CASSLRQNYGYTF,TGTGCCAGCAGTTTACGGCAGAACTATGGCTACACCTTC
TRBV11-2,once,TRBJ1-3,14,.,CASRVTSSGNTIYF,TGTGCCAGCAGGGTCACGAGCTCTGGAAACACCATATATTTT
TRBV12-5,.,TRBJ1-1,14,.,CASGEGRGSTEAFF,TGTGCTAGTGGCGAGGGGCGGGGGAGCACTGAAGCTTTCTTT
TRBV12-3/TRBV12-4,.,TRBJ1-5,12,.,CASSSRYQPQHF,TGTGCCAGCAGTTCAAGGTATCAGCCCCAGCATTTT
TRBV11-2,.,TRBJ2-2,14,TRBD2,CASSTLAGTGELFF,TGTGCCAGCAGCACGTTAGCGGGCACCGGGGAGCTGTTTTTT
TRBV6-5,.,TRBJ1-5,14,TRBD1,CASRGTGTNQPQHF,TGTGCCAGCAGGGGGACAGGGACAAATCAGCCCCAGCATTTT
TRBV19,few,TRBJ2-7,12,.,CASSPTPYEQYF,TGTGCCAGTAGTCCTACCCCCTACGAGCAGTACTTC
TRBV6-6,.,TRBJ2-3,19,TRBD2,CASSQGLAGGPLITDTQYF,TGTGCCAGCAGTCAGGGACTAGCGGGAGGGCCTTTGATAACAGATACGCAGTATTTT
TRBV7-9,.,TRBJ2-1,15,TRBD2,CASSSPREGHNEQFF,TGTGCCAGCAGCTCCCCGAGGGAGGGCCACAATGAGCAGTTCTTC
TRBV19,.,TRBJ2-1,16,.,CASSIGPDSPNNEQFF,TGTGCCAGTAGTATAGGTCCGGACAGCCCGAACAATGAGCAGTTCTTC
TRBV28,.,TRBJ2-7,15,.,CASTPPRERTYEQYF,TGTGCCAGCACCCCTCCCAGGGAAAGGACCTACGAGCAGTACTTC
TRBV18,.,TRBJ2-5,15,.,CASSPPVGTQETQYF,TGTGCCAGCTCACCACCGGTGGGCACACAAGAGACCCAGTACTTC
TRBV5-8,few,TRBJ2-3,13,.,CASSWRSTDTQYF,TGTGCCAGCAGCTGGCGAAGCACAGATACGCAGTATTTT
TRBV24-1,.,TRBJ2-2,16,.,CATSDPPAQSSGELFF,TGTGCCACCAGTGACCCTCCGGCCCAGTCCAGCGGGGAGCTGTTTTTT
TRBV18,.,TRBJ2-2,12,.,CASSRYTGELFF,TGTGCCAGCTCCCGGTACACCGGGGAGCTGTTTTTT
TRBV7-8,once,TRBJ2-7,15,TRBD1,CASSFPGQGVYEQYF,TGTGCCAGCAGCTTCCCGGGACAGGGTGTCTACGAGCAGTACTTC
TRBV11-2,.,TRBJ2-7,13,TRBD2,CASSRGTIYEQYF,TGTGCCAGCAGCCGGGGGACTATTTACGAGCAGTACTTC
TRBV9,.,TRBJ2-6,13,TRBD1,CASSVTGASVLTF,TGTGCCAGCAGCGTGACAGGGGCCTCAGTCCTGACTTTC
TRBV12-3/TRBV12-4,few,TRBJ1-3,13,.,CASSQGSGNTIYF,TGTGCCAGCAGTCAGGGCTCTGGAAACACCATATATTTT
TRBV6-4,.,TRBJ1-5,15,.,CASSVETGPNQPQHF,TGTGCCAGCAGTGTGGAGACAGGACCTAATCAGCCCCAGCATTTT
TRBV10-1,.,TRBJ2-7,12,.,CASSSKGGEQYF,TGCGCCAGCAGTAGCAAAGGGGGCGAGCAGTACTTC
TRBV2,.,TRBJ1-3,16,TRBD1,CASSVGTGGSGNTIYF,TGTGCCAGCAGTGTGGGGACAGGGGGCTCTGGAAACACCATATATTTT
TRBV30,once,TRBJ1-6,12,.,CAWSVPPLPLHF,TGTGCCTGGAGTGTACCTCCTTTGCCCCTCCACTTT
TRBV27,.,TRBJ2-5,17,TRBD2,CASSPWEGPPLGETQYF,TGTGCCAGCAGTCCCTGGGAGGGACCCCCACTTGGAGAGACCCAGTACTTC
TRBV7-9,.,TRBJ2-7,18,.,CASSPNFDHGDHSYEQYF,TGTGCCAGCAGCCCAAATTTTGATCATGGGGACCACTCCTACGAGCAGTACTTC
TRBV7-7,.,TRBJ2-7,15,.,CASSLGVGLSYEQYF,TGTGCTAGCAGCTTAGGGGTGGGTCTCTCCTACGAGCAGTACTTC
TRBV3-1/TRBV3-2,.,TRBJ2-2,19,TRBD2,CASSRRRTLSGIATGELFF,TGTGCCAGCAGCCGAAGACGGACTCTGAGCGGGATCGCCACCGGGGAGCTGTTTTTT
TRBV4-1,.,TRBJ1-2,15,.,CASSQGGLLNYGYTF,TGCGCCAGCAGCCAAGGGGGACTGCTCAACTATGGCTACACCTTC
TRBV11-3,.,TRBJ1-3,15,TRBD1,CASSSTGVSGNTIYF,TGTGCCAGCAGCTCCACAGGGGTCTCTGGAAACACCATATATTTT
TRBV18,.,TRBJ1-2,17,.,CASSPLPRGSTNYGYTF,TGTGCCAGCTCACCTCTCCCGCGGGGTTCCACTAACTATGGCTACACCTTC
TRBV6-1,medium-sized,TRBJ2-7,15,TRBD1,CASSEEVGDSYEQYF,TGTGCCAGCAGTGAAGAGGTAGGGGACAGCTACGAGCAGTACTTC
TRBV2,.,TRBJ1-4,15,TRBD1,CASSDVGTGGEKLFF,TGTGCCAGCAGTGATGTCGGGACAGGGGGTGAAAAACTGTTTTTT